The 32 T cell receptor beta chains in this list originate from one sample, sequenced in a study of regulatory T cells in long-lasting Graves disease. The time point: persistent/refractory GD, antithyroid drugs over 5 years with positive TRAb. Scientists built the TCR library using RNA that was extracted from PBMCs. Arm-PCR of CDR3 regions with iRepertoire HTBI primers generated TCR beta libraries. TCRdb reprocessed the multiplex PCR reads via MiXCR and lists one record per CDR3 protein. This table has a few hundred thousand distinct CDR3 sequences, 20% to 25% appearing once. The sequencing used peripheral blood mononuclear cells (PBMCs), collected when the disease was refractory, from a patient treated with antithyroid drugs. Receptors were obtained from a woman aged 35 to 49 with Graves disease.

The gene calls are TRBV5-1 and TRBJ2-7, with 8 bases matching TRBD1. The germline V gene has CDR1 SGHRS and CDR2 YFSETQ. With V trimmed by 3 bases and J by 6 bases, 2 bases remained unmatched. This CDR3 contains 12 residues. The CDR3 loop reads CASSWTGFEQYF. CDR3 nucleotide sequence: TGCGCCAGCAGCTGGACAGGGTTCGAGCAGTACTTC.

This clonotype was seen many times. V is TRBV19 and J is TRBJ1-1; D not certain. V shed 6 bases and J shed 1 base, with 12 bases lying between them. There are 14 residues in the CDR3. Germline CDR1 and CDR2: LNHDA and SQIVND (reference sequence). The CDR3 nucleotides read TGTGCCAGTAGACGACTTATGAGGAACACTGAAGCTTTCTTT. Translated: CASRRLMRNTEAFF.

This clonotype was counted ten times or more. This chain's CDR3 is CATSDSHHGGRRKTQYF. CDR3 sequence (DNA): TGTGCCACCAGTGATTCACACCACGGCGGGAGAAGAAAGACCCAGTACTTC. The rearrangement uses TRBV24-1 and TRBJ2-5; 7 bases fit TRBD2. After removal of 2 bases from V and 6 bases from J, the junction contained 14 bases not matched to a gene. The CDR3 is made up of 17 amino acids. CDR1 is KGHDR and CDR2 is SFDVKD in the germline V gene.

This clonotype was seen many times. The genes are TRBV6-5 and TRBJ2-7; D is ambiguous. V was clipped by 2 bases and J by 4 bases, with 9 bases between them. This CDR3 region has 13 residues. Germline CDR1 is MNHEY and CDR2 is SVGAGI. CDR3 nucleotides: TGTGCCAGCAGTTACGGGGTGTGGTACGAGCAGTACTTC. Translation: CASSYGVWYEQYF.

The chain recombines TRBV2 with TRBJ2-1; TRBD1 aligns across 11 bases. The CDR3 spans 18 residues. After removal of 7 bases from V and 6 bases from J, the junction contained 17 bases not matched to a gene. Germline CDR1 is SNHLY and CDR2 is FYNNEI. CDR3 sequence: CASTGQGGRHDFLNEQFF. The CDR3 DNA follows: TGTGCCAGCACGGGACAGGGGGGTCGACACGATTTTCTCAATGAGCAGTTCTTC.

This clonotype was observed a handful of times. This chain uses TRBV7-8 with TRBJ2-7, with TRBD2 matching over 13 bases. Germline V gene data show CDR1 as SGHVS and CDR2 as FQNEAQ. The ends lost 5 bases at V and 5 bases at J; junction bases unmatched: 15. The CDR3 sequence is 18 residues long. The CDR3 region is CASSAPGTSGIIEDEQYF. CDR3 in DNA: TGTGCCAGCAGCGCACCGGGGACTAGCGGGATTATAGAGGACGAGCAGTACTTC.

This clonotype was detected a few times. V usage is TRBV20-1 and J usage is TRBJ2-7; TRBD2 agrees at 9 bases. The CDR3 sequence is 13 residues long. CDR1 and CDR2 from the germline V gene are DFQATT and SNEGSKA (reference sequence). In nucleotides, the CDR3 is TGCAGGGGGGTTAGCGGGAGTACGTACGAGCAGTACTTC. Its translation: CRGVSGSTYEQYF.

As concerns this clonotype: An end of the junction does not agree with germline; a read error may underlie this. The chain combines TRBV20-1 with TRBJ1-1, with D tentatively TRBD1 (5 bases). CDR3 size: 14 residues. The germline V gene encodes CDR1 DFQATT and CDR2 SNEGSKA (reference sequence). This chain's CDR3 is CSARPRVTSTETFF. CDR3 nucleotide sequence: TGCAGTGCTAGGCCCAGGGTTACGAGCACTGAAACTTTCTTT.

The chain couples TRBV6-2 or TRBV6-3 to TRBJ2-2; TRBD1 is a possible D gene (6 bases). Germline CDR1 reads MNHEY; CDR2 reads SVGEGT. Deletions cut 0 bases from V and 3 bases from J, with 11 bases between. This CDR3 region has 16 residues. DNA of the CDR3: TGTGCCAGCAGTTACTCGGCAGGGGCTGACACCGGGGAGCTGTTTTTT. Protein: CASSYSAGADTGELFF.

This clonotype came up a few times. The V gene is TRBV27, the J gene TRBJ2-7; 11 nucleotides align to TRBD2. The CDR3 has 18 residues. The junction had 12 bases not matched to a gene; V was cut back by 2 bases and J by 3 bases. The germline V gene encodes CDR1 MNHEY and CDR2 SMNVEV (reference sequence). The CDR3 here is CASSLMVTSGTLGYEQYF. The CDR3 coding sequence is TGTGCCAGCAGTTTAATGGTGACTAGCGGGACTTTGGGCTACGAGCAGTACTTC.

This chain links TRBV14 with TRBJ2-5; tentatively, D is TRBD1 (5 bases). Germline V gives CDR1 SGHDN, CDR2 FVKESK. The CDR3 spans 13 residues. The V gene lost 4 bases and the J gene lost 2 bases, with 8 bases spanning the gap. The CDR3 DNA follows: TGTGCCAGCAGCCTAGGGGAACAAGAGACCCAGTACTTC. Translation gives CASSLGEQETQYF. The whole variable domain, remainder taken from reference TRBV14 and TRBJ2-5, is EAGVTQFPSHSVIEKGQTVTLRCDPISGHDNLYWYRRVMGKEIKFLLHFVKESKQDESGMPNNRFLAERTGGTYSTLKVQPAELEDSGVYFCASSLGEQETQYFGPGTRLLVL.

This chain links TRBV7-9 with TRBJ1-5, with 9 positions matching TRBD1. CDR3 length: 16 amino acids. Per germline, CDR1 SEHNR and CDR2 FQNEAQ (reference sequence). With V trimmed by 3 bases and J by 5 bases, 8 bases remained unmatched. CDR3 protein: CASSLGTGTLDQPQHF. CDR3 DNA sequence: TGTGCCAGCAGCTTGGGGACAGGGACGTTAGATCAGCCCCAGCATTTT.

The CDR3 spells CASSARYRGGNEQFF. The CDR3 DNA is TGTGCCAGCAGTGCTCGGTACAGGGGGGGCAATGAGCAGTTCTTC. The chain employs TRBV2 and TRBJ2-1; weak D call: TRBD1 (8 bases). The CDR3 covers 15 residues. V lost 4 bases and J lost 6, with 16 bases in between. The germline CDR1 and CDR2 sequences are SNHLY and FYNNEI.

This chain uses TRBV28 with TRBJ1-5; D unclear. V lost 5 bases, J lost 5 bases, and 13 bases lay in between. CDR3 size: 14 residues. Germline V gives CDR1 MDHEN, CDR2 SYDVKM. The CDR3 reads CASSASSGHQPQHF. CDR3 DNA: TGTGCCAGCAGTGCCTCGAGTGGTCATCAGCCCCAGCATTTT.

The CDR3 loop is CASSNRDRDLGQYF. Written as DNA, the CDR3 is TGTGCCAGCAGCAACCGGGACAGGGACCTTGGGCAGTACTTC. This chain joins TRBV3-1 and TRBJ2-7, with 9 bases aligning to TRBD1. Germline V gene data show CDR1 as LGHDT and CDR2 as YNNKEL (reference sequence). V lost 5 bases and J lost 9; bases outside the gene matches: 11. The CDR3 has 14 residues.

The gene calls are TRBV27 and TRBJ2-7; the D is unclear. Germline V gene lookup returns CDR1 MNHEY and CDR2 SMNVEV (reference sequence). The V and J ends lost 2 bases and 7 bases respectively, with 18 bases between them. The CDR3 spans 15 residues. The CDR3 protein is CASSLRSSNAGEQYF. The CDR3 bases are TGTGCCAGCAGTTTAAGGAGTTCCAACGCTGGGGAGCAGTACTTC.

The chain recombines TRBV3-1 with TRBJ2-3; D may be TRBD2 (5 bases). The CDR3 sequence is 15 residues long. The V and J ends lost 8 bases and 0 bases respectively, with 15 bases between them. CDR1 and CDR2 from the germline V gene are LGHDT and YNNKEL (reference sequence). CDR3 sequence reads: CASRRLHSSTDTQYF. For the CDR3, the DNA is TGTGCCAGCCGAAGACTACACTCGAGCACAGATACGCAGTATTTT.

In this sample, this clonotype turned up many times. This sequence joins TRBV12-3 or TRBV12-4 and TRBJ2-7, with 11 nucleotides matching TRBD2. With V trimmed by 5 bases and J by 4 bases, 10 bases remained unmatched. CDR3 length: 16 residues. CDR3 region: CASSAIRTSGSYEQYF. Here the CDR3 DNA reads TGTGCCAGCAGTGCGATAAGAACTAGCGGGAGTTACGAGCAGTACTTC.

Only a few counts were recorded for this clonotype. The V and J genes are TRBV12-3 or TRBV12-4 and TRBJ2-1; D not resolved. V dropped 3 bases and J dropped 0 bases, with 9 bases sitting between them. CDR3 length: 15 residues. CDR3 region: CASSFQSHSYNEQFF. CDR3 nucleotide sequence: TGTGCCAGCAGTTTCCAATCCCACTCCTACAATGAGCAGTTCTTC.

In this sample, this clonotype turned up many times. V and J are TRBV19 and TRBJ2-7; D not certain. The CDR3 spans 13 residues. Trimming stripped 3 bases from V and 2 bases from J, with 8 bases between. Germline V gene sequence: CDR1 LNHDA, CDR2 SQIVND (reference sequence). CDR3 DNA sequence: TGTGCCAGTAGTATCGGCGGCACCTACGAGCAGTACTTC. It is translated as CASSIGGTYEQYF.

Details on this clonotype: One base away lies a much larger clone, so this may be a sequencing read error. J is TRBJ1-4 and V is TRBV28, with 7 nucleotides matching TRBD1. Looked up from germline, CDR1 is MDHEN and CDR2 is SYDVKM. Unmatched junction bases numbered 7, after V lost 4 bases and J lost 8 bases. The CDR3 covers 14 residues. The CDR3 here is CASSYRGSREKLFF. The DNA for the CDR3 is TGTGCCAGCAGTTACAGGGGATCCCGGGAAAAACTGTTTTTT.

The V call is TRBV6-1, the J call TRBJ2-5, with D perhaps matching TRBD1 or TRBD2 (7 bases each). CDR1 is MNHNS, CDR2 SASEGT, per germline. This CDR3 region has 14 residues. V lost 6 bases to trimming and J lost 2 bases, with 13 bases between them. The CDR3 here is CASRGGGYQETQYF. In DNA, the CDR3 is TGTGCCAGCAGGGGAGGGGGCTATCAAGAGACCCAGTACTTC.

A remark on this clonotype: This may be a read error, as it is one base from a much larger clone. CDR3 nucleotide sequence: TGTGCCAGCAGGGACAGCCTCGTGCAGCCCCTGCATTTT. The encoded protein is CASRDSLVQPLHF. The rearrangement uses TRBV12-3 or TRBV12-4 and TRBJ1-5, with a possible D match to TRBD1 (6 bases). There are 13 residues in the CDR3.

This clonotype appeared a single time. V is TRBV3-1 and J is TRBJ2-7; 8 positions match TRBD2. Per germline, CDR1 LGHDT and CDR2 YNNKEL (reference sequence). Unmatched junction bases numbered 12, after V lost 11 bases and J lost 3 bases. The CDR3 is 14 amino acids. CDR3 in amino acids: CAFRRREVHYEQYF. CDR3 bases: TGTGCCTTCCGGCGGCGGGAGGTCCACTACGAGCAGTACTTC.

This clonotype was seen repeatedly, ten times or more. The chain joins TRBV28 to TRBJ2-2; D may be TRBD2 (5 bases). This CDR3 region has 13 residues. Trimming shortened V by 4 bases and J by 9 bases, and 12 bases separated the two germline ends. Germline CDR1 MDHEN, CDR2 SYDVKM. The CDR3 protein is CASSSYRERELFF. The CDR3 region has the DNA TGTGCCAGCAGTTCCTATAGGGAGCGGGAGCTGTTTTTT.

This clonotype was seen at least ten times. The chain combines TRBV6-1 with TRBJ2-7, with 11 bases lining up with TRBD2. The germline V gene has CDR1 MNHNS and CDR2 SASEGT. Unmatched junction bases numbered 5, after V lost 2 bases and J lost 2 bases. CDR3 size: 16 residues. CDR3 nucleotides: TGTGCCAGCAGTGAACAGGGACTAGCGGAAGCCTACGAGCAGTACTTC. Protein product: CASSEQGLAEAYEQYF.

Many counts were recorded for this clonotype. DNA for the CDR3: TGCAGCGTATACAAGGGACTAGCGGGCGACGAGCAGTACTTC. This encodes CSVYKGLAGDEQYF. The chain couples TRBV29-1 to TRBJ2-7, with 12 bases matching TRBD2. The CDR3 length is 14 residues. Germline V gene data show CDR1 as SQVTM and CDR2 as ANQGSEA. J was trimmed by 5 bases and V by 6 bases; bases with no gene match: 8.

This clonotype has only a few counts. CDR3 sequence reads: CASSMRGLAGGSSYEQYF. In nucleotides, the CDR3 is TGTGCCAGCTCTATGCGGGGACTAGCGGGGGGGAGCTCCTACGAGCAGTACTTC. This chain links TRBV9 with TRBJ2-7; TRBD2 agrees at 16 bases. Trimming at V came to 7 bases and at J to 0 bases, leaving 10 bases not matched to a gene. CDR3 length: 18 amino acids. Looked up from germline, CDR1 is SGDLS and CDR2 is YYNGEE.

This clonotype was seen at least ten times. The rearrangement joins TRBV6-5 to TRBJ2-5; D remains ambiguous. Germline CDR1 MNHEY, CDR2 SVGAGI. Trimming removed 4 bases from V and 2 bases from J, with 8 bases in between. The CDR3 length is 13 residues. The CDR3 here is CASSSRPQETQYF. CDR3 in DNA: TGTGCCAGCAGTTCCAGACCTCAAGAGACCCAGTACTTC.

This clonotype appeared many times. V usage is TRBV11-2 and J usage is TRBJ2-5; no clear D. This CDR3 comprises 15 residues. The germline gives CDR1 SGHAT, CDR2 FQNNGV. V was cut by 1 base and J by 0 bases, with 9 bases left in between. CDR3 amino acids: CASSLVGSYQETQYF. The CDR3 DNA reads TGTGCCAGCAGCTTAGTGGGGTCGTACCAAGAGACCCAGTACTTC.

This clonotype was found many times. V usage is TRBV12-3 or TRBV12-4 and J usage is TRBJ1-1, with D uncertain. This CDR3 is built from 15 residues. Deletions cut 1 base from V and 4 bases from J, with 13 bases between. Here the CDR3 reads CASSLGTIGTTEAFF. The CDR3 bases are TGTGCCAGCAGTTTAGGGACCATCGGAACCACTGAAGCTTTCTTT.

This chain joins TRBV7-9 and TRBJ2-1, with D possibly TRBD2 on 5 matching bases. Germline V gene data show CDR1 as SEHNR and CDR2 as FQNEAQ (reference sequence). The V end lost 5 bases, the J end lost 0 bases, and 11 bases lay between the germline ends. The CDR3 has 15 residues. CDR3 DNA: TGTGCCAGCAGCCCGATGGGGAGCTCCTACAATGAGCAGTTCTTC. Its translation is CASSPMGSSYNEQFF.